The next 18 T cell receptor beta chains were all read from a single sample in a study of cytomegalovirus exposure and HLA in healthy donors. Vbeta (60) and Jbeta (13) primers were used in the PCR. Sequencing used immunoSEQ multiplex PCR; TCRdb keeps in-frame clones, though not all of them. The sample records over 70,000 clones, roughly three quarters being singletons. Sequencing input: PBMCs. These receptors were collected from a man aged 25-45 years in good health and CMV-seronegative.

V usage is TRBV5-1 and J usage is TRBJ1-3; 8 bases align to TRBD1. Losses at the gene ends were 5 bases for V and 11 bases for J; bases not matched to a gene: 12. Looked up from germline, CDR1 is SGHRS and CDR2 is YFSETQ. The CDR3 is made up of 14 amino acids. The CDR3 protein is CASSSHPDRGAIYF. The CDR3 DNA is TGCGCCAGCAGTTCACATCCCGACAGGGGAGCCATATATTTT. The full variable domain, rest sourced from reference TRBV5-1 and TRBJ1-3, is KAGVTQTPRYLIKTRGQQVTLSCSPISGHRSVSWYQQTPGQGLQFLFEYFSETQRNKGNFPGRFSGRQFSNSRSEMNVSTLELGDSALYLCASSSHPDRGAIYFGEGSWLTVV.

The rearrangement uses TRBV27 and TRBJ1-2; maybe TRBD1 (6 bases). Trimming removed 3 bases at V and 0 bases at J, with 17 bases between. This CDR3 has 17 residues. CDR1 is MNHEY, CDR2 SMNVEV, per germline (reference sequence). The CDR3 is CASSFGGHWDSNYGYTF. The CDR3, as DNA: TGTGCCAGCAGTTTTGGGGGACATTGGGATTCTAACTATGGCTACACCTTC.

The genes are TRBV5-4 and TRBJ2-5, with 10 bases that match TRBD2. The J segment lost 11 bases and the V segment lost 0 bases, leaving 16 bases of the junction unmatched. The CDR3 consists of 17 residues. Per the germline V gene, CDR1 is SGHNT and CDR2 is YYREEE (reference sequence). The CDR3 loop is CASSLARLAGESREQYF. CDR3 bases: TGTGCCAGCAGCTTGGCAAGGCTAGCGGGAGAATCTCGGGAGCAGTACTTC.

This chain joins TRBV11-2 and TRBJ1-1; 10 bases line up with TRBD1. The CDR3 consists of 14 residues. V gave up 4 bases and J gave up 4 bases; unmatched junction bases: 3. Germline V gene lookup returns CDR1 SGHAT and CDR2 FQNNGV. Here the CDR3 reads CASSSRTGGTEAFF. As DNA, the CDR3 is TGTGCCAGCAGCTCCCGGACAGGGGGCACTGAAGCTTTCTTT.

The J gene is TRBJ1-1, the V gene TRBV11-2; D may be TRBD1 (5 bases). The CDR3 length is 12 residues. V shed 5 bases and J shed 5 bases, with 9 bases lying between them. Germline lookup yields CDR1 SGHAT and CDR2 FQNNGV. The CDR3 DNA is TGTGCCAGCAGCATCAGGGTGACTGAAGCTTTCTTT. This gives the protein CASSIRVTEAFF.

The CDR3 is CASRLGGSGNTIYF. The CDR3 region has the DNA TGCGCCAGCAGGTTAGGGGGCTCTGGAAACACCATATATTTT. The V gene is TRBV10-2, the J gene TRBJ1-3; D might be TRBD1 (6 bases). Germline V gene sequence: CDR1 WSHSY, CDR2 SAAADI. V lost 6 bases and J 0 bases, leaving 9 bases between the germline ends. This CDR3 contains 14 residues.

V usage is TRBV28 and J usage is TRBJ2-1; 7 bases are a match to TRBD2. V lost 4 bases, J lost 7 bases, and 7 bases stayed unmatched. From germline, CDR1 is MDHEN and CDR2 SYDVKM. The CDR3 has 14 amino acids. The CDR3 DNA reads as TGTGCCAGCAGTTCACAAGCGGGAACGAATGAGCAGTTCTTC. Translated: CASSSQAGTNEQFF.

The chain links TRBV6-1 to TRBJ2-6; D uncertain. Germline CDR1 and CDR2: MNHNS and SASEGT. The CDR3 is made up of 15 amino acids. The V end was cut by 5 bases, the J end by 2 bases, with 10 bases between. The CDR3 sequence: CASSRKLAGANVLTF. The CDR3 DNA follows: TGTGCCAGCAGTCGAAAGTTAGCTGGGGCCAACGTCCTGACTTTC.

This chain connects TRBV11-2 to TRBJ2-1; 11 nucleotides match TRBD2. This CDR3 has 17 amino acids. The trim removed 5 bases at V and 15 bases at J, leaving 21 bases unmatched. Germline assignment: CDR1 SGHAT and CDR2 FQNNGV. The CDR3 sequence is CASSGTGTSGGIRVVFF. The DNA of the CDR3 is TGTGCCAGCAGCGGGACAGGGACTAGCGGCGGAATAAGAGTAGTGTTCTTC.

The genes are TRBV29-1 and TRBJ1-1, with D perhaps matching TRBD1 (5 bases). Germline CDR1 SQVTM, CDR2 ANQGSEA. There are 14 residues in the CDR3. Trimming shortened V by 0 bases and J by 5 bases, and 13 bases separated the two germline ends. CDR3 DNA sequence: TGCAGCGTTGAAGAGTCGGGGGGAAGGACTGAAGCTTTCTTT. This gives the protein CSVEESGGRTEAFF.

V is TRBV7-9 and J is TRBJ2-1, with D hard to call. Per germline, CDR1 SEHNR and CDR2 FQNEAQ (reference sequence). Trimming took off 5 bases at V and 7 bases at J, with 15 bases between the two ends. The length of the CDR3 is 14 residues. The CDR3 coding sequence is TGTGCCAGCAGCCCCGAGGTAGACGGAAATGAGCAGTTCTTC. Protein: CASSPEVDGNEQFF. Complete variable domain (other parts from reference TRBV7-9 and TRBJ2-1): DTGVSQNPRHKITKRGQNVTFRCDPISEHNRLYWYRQTLGQGPEFLTYFQNEAQLEKSRLLSDRFSAERPKGSFSTLEIQRTEQGDSAMYLCASSPEVDGNEQFFGPGTRLTVL.

V is TRBV9 and J is TRBJ2-2, with 11 bases that match TRBD2. Looked up from germline, CDR1 is SGDLS and CDR2 is YYNGEE. The junction had 6 bases not matched to a gene; V was cut back by 1 base and J by 4 bases. The CDR3 is made up of 17 amino acids. CDR3 coding DNA: TGTGCCAGCAGCGTATTAGCTAGCGGGAGGAGCACCGGGGAGCTGTTTTTT. Translating gives CASSVLASGRSTGELFF.

This clone has only a few counts. The chain carries TRBV6-5 and TRBJ2-3; 12 positions agree with TRBD2. The CDR3 has 15 residues. Trimming took 5 bases from V and 4 from J; bases not matched to a gene: 4. Per germline, CDR1 MNHEY and CDR2 SVGAGI. The CDR3 nucleotides read TGTGCCAGCAGTGCCCTAGCGGGAGGGCCAGATACGCAGTATTTT. Its protein is CASSALAGGPDTQYF.

This rearrangement joins TRBV28 to TRBJ2-7; D perhaps matches TRBD2 (5 bases). This CDR3 comprises 12 residues. Trimming pared 1 base from V and 4 bases from J, leaving 5 bases between. Germline V gene sequence: CDR1 MDHEN, CDR2 SYDVKM. In DNA, the CDR3 is TGTGCCAGCAGTTTATCGGGGTACGAGCAGTACTTC. Protein: CASSLSGYEQYF.

The V gene is TRBV4-3, the J gene TRBJ2-2; tentatively, D is TRBD1 (5 bases). V lost 0 bases, J lost 5 bases, and 16 bases lay in between. Germline V gene data show CDR1 as LGHNA and CDR2 as YSLEER. This CDR3 is built from 17 residues. The CDR3 DNA sequence: TGCGCCAGCAGCCAAGATAATTTCAGGGCTGTTACCGGGGAGCTGTTTTTT. As protein: CASSQDNFRAVTGELFF.

The rearrangement joins TRBV18 to TRBJ2-3; TRBD1 might be the D (6 bases). Germline lookup yields CDR1 KGHSH and CDR2 LQKENI. V lost 3 bases and J 2 bases, leaving 9 bases between the germline ends. The length of the CDR3 is 14 residues. CDR3 sequence reads: CASSPTGFTDTQYF. The CDR3 coding sequence is TGTGCCAGCTCACCGACAGGCTTCACAGATACGCAGTATTTT.

This clone has a single count. J is TRBJ1-1 and V is TRBV11-2; 8 positions match TRBD1. The J segment lost 10 bases and the V segment lost 6 bases, leaving 7 bases of the junction unmatched. From germline, CDR1 is SGHAT and CDR2 FQNNGV. The CDR3 length is 12 residues. The DNA of the CDR3 is TGTGCCAGCAGTTACGGGACAGGAGGAGCTTTCTTT. Protein: CASSYGTGGAFF.

The CDR3 nucleotides read TGTGCCAGCAGCACCCCCCGGGGGGGACTCACCGGGGAGCTGTTTTTT. Its translation is CASSTPRGGLTGELFF. J is TRBJ2-2 and V is TRBV9; 8 positions match TRBD2. Germline CDR1 SGDLS, CDR2 YYNGEE. J gave up 4 bases and V 4 bases, and 9 bases lay outside the gene matches. This CDR3 has 16 residues.